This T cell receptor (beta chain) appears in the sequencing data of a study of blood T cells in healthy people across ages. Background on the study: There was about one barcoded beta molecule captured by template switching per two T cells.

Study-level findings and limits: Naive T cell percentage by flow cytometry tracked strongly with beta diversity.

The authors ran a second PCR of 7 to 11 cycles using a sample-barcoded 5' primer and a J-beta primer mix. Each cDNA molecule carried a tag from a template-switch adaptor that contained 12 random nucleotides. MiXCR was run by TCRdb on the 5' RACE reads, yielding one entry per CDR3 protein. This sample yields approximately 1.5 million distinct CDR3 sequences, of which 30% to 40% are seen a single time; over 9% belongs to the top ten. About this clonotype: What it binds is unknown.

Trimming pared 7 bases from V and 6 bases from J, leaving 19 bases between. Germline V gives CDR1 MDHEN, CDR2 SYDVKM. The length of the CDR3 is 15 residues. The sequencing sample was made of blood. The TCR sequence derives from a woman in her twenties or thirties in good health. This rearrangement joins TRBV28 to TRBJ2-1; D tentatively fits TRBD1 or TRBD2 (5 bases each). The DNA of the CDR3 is TGTGCCAGCACCACGACCAGGGAGTATGGCAATGAGCAGTTCTTC. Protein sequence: CASTTTREYGNEQFF.